This TCR beta chain was obtained from a study of T-cell reconstitution after alpha-beta-depleted transplantation in children. Germline loops: CDR1 SGHAT, CDR2 FQNNGV. Trimming took off 4 bases at V and 9 bases at J, with 7 bases between the two ends. CDR3 length: 11 residues. As it was prepared, the TCRbeta library received unique molecular identifiers. TCRdb passed the PCR reads through MiXCR, listing each CDR3 protein once. The top ten clones hold 3.8% of a sample with about 370,000 distinct CDR3 sequences, around 21% of them seen once. The clonotype comes from a human donor who donated a stem cell graft to a child with acute myeloid leukemia. V usage is TRBV11-2 and J usage is TRBJ2-1; D is unresolved. The material sequenced was PBMCs from the stem cell graft donor, taken from the stem cell graft. The CDR3, as DNA: TGTGCCAGCAGCTCGAGAGCTGAGCAGTTCTTC. Protein: CASSSRAEQFF.